This T cell receptor (beta chain) emerged from a study of blood T cells in healthy people across ages. Then a second PCR, running about 6 to 12 cycles, was carried out with a sample-barcoded 5' primer and a J-beta primer mix. TCRdb reprocessed the 5' RACE reads with MiXCR, giving one entry per CDR3 protein. The sample yields 1.5 million to 2 million distinct CDR3 sequences, roughly two fifths seen once. Each of the donors had roughly 10 milliliters of peripheral blood drawn into EDTA-treated Vacutainer tubes. In this sample, this clonotype turned up a few times. The CDR3 has 16 amino acids. The junction had 4 bases not matched to a gene; V was cut back by 2 bases and J by 1 base. The germline gives CDR1 SGHTA, CDR2 FQGNSA.

Sequenced input: blood. The V gene is TRBV7-2, the J gene TRBJ2-5; 10 bases are shared with TRBD1. The sequence came from a human donor in good health. The CDR3 DNA reads TGTGCCAGCAGCTTACCGGGACAGGGGATCCAAGAGACCCAGTACTTC. This translates into CASSLPGQGIQETQYF.